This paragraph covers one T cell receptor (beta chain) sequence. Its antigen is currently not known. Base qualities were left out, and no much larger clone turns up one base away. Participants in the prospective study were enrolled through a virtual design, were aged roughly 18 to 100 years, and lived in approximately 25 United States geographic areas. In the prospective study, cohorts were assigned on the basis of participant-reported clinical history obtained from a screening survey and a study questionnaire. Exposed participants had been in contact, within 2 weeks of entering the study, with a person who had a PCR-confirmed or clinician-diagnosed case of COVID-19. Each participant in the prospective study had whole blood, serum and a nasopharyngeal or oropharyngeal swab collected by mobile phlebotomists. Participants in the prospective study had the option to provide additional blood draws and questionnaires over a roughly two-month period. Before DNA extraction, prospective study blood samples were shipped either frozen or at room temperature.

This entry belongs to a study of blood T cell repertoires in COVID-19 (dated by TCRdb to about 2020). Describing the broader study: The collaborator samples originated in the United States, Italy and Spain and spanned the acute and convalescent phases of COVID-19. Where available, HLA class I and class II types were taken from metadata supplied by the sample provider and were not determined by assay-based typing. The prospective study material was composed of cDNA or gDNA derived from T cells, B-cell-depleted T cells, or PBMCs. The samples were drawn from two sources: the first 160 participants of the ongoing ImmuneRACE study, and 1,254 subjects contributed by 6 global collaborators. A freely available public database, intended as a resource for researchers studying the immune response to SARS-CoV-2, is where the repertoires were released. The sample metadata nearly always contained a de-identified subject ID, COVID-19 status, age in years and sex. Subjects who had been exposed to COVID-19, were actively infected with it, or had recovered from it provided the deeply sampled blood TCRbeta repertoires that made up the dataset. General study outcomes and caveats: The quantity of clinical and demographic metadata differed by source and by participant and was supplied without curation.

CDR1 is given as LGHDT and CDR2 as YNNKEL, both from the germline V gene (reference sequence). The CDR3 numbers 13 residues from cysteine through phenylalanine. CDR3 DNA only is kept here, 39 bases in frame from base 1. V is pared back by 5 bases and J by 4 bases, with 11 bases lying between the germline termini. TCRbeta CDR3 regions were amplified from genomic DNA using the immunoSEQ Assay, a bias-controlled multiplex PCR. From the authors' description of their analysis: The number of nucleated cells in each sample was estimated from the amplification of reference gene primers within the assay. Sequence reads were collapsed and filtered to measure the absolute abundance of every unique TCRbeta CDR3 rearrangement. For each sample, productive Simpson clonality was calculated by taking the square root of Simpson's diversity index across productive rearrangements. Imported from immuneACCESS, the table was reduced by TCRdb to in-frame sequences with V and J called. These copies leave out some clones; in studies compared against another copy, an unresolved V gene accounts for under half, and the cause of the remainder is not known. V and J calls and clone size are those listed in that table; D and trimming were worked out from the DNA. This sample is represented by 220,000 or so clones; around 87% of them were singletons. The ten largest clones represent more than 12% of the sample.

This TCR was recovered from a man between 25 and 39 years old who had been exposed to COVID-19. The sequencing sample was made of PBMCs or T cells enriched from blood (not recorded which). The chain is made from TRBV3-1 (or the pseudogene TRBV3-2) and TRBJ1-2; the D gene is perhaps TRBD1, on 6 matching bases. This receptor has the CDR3 CASSDLQGYGYTF. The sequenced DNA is TGTGCCAGCAGCGACTTACAGGGCTATGGCTACACCTTC.